This T cell receptor beta chain was documented in a study of T cells in Graves' hyperthyroidism and ophthalmopathy. The CDR3 runs to 15 residues. The V and J ends lost 1 base and 1 base respectively, with 11 bases between them. Germline values: CDR1 SGHRS, CDR2 YFSETQ. This clonotype was seen many times. Researchers took RNA transcripts and amplified the TCR beta CDR3 regions from them. The HTBI primer set was used in a first-round RT-PCR of the TCR CDR3. MiXCR, run by TCRdb on the multiplex PCR reads, gives a single entry per CDR3 protein. The sample carries more than 350,000 distinct CDR3 sequences, about 14% recorded once.

Sequenced input: blood. The chain recombines TRBV5-1 with TRBJ2-5; D gene unclear. The sequence came from a woman in her 30s with Graves' ophthalmopathy. The CDR3 DNA is TGCGCCAGCAGCTTGCACCAGAGACGCCAAGAGACCCAGTACTTC. It yields the protein CASSLHQRRQETQYF.